This entry lists 2 T cell receptor beta chains sequenced from one sample in a study of blood T cell repertoires in COVID-19. The method was immunoSEQ multiplex PCR; TCRdb's version includes in-frame clones alone and lacks a portion of them. The sample lists some 190,000 clones, 84% seen once, with approximately 5.1% in the top ten. The sample comprised peripheral blood. These receptors all come from a woman in her 70s with active or convalescent COVID-19.

This chain links TRBV9 with TRBJ1-1, with D possibly being TRBD1 (6 bases). This CDR3 is built from 13 residues. Trimming took 2 bases from V and 6 from J, leaving 11 bases between them. Germline V CDR1 and CDR2: SGDLS, YYNGEE. CDR3 loop: CASSVRQVSEAFF. The CDR3 DNA follows: TGTGCCAGCAGCGTTCGACAGGTATCTGAAGCTTTCTTT.

V is TRBV7-9 and J is TRBJ2-5; the D gene is possibly TRBD2 (6 bases). Looked up from germline, CDR1 is SEHNR and CDR2 is FQNEAQ (reference sequence). The CDR3 loop spans 16 amino acids. Trimming stripped 5 bases from V and 2 bases from J, with 18 bases between. CDR3 amino acids: CASSPTGLDRQETQYF. CDR3 sequence (DNA): TGTGCCAGCAGCCCGACGGGACTTGACCGACAAGAGACCCAGTACTTC.